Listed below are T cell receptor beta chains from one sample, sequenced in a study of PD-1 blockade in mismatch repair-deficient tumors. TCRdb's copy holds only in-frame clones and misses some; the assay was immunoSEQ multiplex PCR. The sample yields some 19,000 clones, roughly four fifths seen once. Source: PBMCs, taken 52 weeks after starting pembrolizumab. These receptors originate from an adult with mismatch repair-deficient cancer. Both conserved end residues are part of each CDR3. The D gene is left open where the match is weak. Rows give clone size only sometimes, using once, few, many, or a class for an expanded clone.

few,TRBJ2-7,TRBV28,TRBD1,CASRDRGNSYEQYF,TGTGCCAGCAGGGACAGGGGGAACTCCTACGAGCAGTACTTC
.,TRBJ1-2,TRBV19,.,CASSIGLGQNF,TGTGCCAGTAGTATCGGTTTAGGACAGAACTTC
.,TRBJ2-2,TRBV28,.,CASSRTTENTGELFF,TGTGCCAGCAGCCGGACTACTGAAAACACCGGGGAGCTGTTTTTT
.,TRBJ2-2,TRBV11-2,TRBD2,CASSHHPTLAATGELFF,TGTGCCAGCAGCCACCACCCTACGCTAGCGGCCACCGGGGAGCTGTTTTTT
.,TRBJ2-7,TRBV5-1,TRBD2,CASSLGDGRAGGLYEQYF,TGCGCCAGCAGCTTGGGGGATGGGAGAGCGGGGGGCCTCTACGAGCAGTACTTC
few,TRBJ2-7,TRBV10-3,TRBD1,CAISVTTGQAFYEQYF,TGTGCCATCAGTGTAACCACGGGACAGGCGTTCTACGAGCAGTACTTC
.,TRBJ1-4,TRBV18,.,CASSQGVVATNEKLFF,TGTGCCAGCTCACAGGGAGTAGTCGCAACTAATGAAAAACTGTTTTTT
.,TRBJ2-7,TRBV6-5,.,CASSYTRGGGYEQYF,TGTGCCAGCAGTTACACCCGGGGAGGGGGCTACGAGCAGTACTTC
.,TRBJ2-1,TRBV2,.,CADKGASGVSNEQFF,TGTGCTGATAAGGGGGCCTCGGGGGTCTCGAATGAGCAGTTCTTC
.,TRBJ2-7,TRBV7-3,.,CASSLNGDEQYF,TGTGCCAGCAGCTTAAACGGGGACGAGCAGTACTTC
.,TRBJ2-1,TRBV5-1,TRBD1,CASSRTGGNNEQFF,TGCGCCAGCAGCCGGACAGGTGGCAACAATGAGCAGTTCTTC
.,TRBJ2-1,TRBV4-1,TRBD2,CASSQLQASGSQSSYNEQFF,TGCGCCAGCAGCCAACTTCAGGCTAGCGGGAGCCAGAGCTCCTACAATGAGCAGTTCTTC
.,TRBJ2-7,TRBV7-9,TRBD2,CASSLAGVAYEQYF,TGTGCCAGCAGCTTGGCGGGAGTGGCCTACGAGCAGTACTTC
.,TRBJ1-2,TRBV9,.,CASSVAGSYTF,TGTGCCAGCAGCGTAGCGGGTAGCTACACCTTC
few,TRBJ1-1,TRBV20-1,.,CSIPEAFF,TGCAGCATCCCTGAAGCTTTCTTT
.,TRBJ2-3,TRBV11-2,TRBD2,CASSVPGLAGLSTDTQYF,TGTGCCAGCAGCGTCCCGGGGCTAGCGGGCTTGAGCACAGATACGCAGTATTTT
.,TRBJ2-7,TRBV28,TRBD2,CATMLAGVLYEQYF,TGTGCCACAATGCTAGCGGGAGTTCTGTACGAGCAGTACTTC
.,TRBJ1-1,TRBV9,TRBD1,CASSGRTGVGNTEAFF,TGTGCCAGCAGCGGACGGACAGGGGTGGGGAACACTGAAGCTTTCTTT
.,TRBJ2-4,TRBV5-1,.,CASSLALAGGPESNIQYF,TGCGCCAGCAGCTTGGCCCTAGCCGGAGGGCCGGAGTCAAACATTCAGTACTTC
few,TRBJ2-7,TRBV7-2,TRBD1,CASSYGQGAQHEQYF,TGTGCCAGCAGCTACGGACAGGGGGCGCAGCACGAGCAGTACTTC
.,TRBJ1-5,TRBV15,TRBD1,CATSFYRGRGDRQPQHF,TGTGCCACCAGCTTCTACAGGGGGCGCGGAGACAGGCAGCCCCAGCATTTT
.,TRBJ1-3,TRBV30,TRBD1,CAWRITGGRNTIYF,TGTGCCTGGAGAATAACAGGGGGCCGAAACACCATATATTTT
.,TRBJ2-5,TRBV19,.,CASSIGRETQYF,TGTGCCAGTAGTATAGGTCGAGAGACCCAGTACTTC
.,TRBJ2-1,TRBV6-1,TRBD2,CASRGLASNEQFF,TGTGCCAGCAGGGGACTAGCTTCGAATGAGCAGTTCTTC
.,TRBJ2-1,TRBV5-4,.,CASRKGGVGHNEQFF,TGTGCCAGCAGGAAAGGGGGGGTCGGGCACAATGAGCAGTTCTTC
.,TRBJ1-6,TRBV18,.,CASSVDSRANSPLHF,TGTGCCAGCTCAGTCGACAGTCGGGCCAATTCACCCCTCCACTTT
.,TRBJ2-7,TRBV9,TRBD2,CASSVTSGEYYEQYF,TGTGCCAGCAGCGTGACTAGCGGGGAATACTACGAGCAGTACTTC
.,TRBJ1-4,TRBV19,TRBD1,CASSDSGQSATNEKLFF,TGTGCCAGTAGTGACTCGGGACAGTCAGCAACTAATGAAAAACTGTTTTTT
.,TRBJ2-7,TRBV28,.,CASSRSGTRVYEQYF,TGTGCCAGCAGCCGTAGCGGAACAAGAGTATACGAGCAGTACTTC
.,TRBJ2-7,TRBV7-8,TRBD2,CASSLGTVASGSYEQYF,TGTGCCAGCAGCTTAGGGACCGTGGCTAGCGGCTCCTACGAGCAGTACTTC
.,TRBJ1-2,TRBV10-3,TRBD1,CAISGGQGENGYTF,TGTGCCATCAGTGGGGGACAGGGGGAGAATGGCTACACCTTC
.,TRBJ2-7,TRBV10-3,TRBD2,CAIKTSGLLEQYF,TGTGCCATCAAAACTAGCGGCCTCCTAGAGCAGTACTTC
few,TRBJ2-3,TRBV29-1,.,CSVEGGGGLGTDTQYF,TGCAGCGTTGAAGGGGGGGGCGGCCTAGGCACAGATACGCAGTATTTT
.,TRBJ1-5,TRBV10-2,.,CASSGSHVNQPQHF,TGCGCCAGCAGTGGGAGCCACGTTAATCAGCCCCAGCATTTT
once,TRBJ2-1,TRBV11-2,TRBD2,CASSWGGLVQGNEQFF,TGTGCCAGCAGCTGGGGAGGGCTAGTCCAGGGCAATGAGCAGTTCTTC
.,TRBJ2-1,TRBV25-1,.,CASSEFQEEGEQFF,TGTGCCAGCAGTGAATTTCAGGAGGAAGGTGAGCAGTTCTTC
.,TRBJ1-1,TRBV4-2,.,CASSQDRPPGGNTEAFF,TGTGCCAGCAGCCAAGATAGGCCTCCCGGGGGGAACACTGAAGCTTTCTTT
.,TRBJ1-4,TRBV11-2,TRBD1,CASSLGQGAYEKLFF,TGTGCCAGCAGCTTAGGACAGGGGGCATATGAAAAACTGTTTTTT
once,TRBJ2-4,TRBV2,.,CASSEVGADIQYF,TGTGCCAGCAGCGAAGTAGGAGCAGACATTCAGTACTTC
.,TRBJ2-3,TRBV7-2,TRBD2,CASSSSGSTDTQYF,TGTGCCAGCAGCTCTAGCGGGAGCACAGATACGCAGTATTTT
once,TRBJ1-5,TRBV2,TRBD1,CASSVTGLGNQPQHF,TGTGCCAGCAGTGTGACAGGGCTGGGCAATCAGCCCCAGCATTTT
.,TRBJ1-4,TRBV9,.,CASSVGGATNEKLFF,TGTGCCAGCAGCGTAGGAGGAGCAACTAATGAAAAACTGTTTTTT
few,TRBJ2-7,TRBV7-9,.,CASSFQGYEQYF,TGTGCCAGCAGCTTTCAGGGCTACGAGCAGTACTTC